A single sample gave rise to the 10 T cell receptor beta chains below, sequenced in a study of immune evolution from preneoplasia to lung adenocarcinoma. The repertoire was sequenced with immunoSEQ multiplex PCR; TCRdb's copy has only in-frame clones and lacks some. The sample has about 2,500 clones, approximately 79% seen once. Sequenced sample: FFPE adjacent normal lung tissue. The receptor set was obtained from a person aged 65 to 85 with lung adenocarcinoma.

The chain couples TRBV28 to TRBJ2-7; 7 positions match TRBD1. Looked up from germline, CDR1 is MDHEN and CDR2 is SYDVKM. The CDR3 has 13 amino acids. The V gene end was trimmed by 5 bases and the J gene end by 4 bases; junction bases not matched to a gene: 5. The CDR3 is CASSLRQGYEQYF. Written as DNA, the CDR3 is TGTGCCAGCAGTCTAAGACAGGGTTACGAGCAGTACTTC.

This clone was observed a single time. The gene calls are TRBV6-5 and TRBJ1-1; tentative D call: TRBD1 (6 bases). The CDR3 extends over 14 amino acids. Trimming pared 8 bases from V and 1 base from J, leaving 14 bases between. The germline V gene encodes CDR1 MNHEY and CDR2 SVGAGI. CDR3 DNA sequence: TGTGCCAGCGGGCCAACAGGGAGGAACACTGAAGCTTTCTTT. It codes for CASGPTGRNTEAFF.

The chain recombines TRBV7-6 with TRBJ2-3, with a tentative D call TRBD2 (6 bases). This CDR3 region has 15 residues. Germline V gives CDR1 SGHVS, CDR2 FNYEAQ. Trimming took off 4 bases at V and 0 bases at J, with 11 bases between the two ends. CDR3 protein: CASSYTSTSTDTQYF. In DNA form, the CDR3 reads TGTGCCAGCAGCTACACTAGCACCAGCACAGATACGCAGTATTTT. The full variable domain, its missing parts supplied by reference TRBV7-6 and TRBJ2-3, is GAGVSQSPRYKVTKRGQDVALRCDPISGHVSLYWYRQALGQGPEFLTYFNYEAQQDKSGLPNDRFSAERPEGSISTLTIQRTEQRDSAMYRCASSYTSTSTDTQYFGPGTRLTVL.

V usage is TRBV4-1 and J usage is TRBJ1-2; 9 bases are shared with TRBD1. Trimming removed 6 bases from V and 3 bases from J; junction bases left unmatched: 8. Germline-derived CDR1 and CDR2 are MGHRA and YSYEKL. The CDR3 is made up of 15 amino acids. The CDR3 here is CASSLRDRDDYGYTF. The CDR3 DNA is TGCGCCAGCAGTCTCCGGGACAGGGATGACTATGGCTACACCTTC.

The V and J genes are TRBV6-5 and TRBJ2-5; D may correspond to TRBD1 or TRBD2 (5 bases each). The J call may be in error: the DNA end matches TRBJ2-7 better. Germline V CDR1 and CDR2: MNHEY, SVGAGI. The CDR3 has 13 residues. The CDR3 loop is CASSEGNAYEQYF. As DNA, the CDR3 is TGTGCCAGCAGTGAGGGGAATGCCTACGAGCAGTACTTC.

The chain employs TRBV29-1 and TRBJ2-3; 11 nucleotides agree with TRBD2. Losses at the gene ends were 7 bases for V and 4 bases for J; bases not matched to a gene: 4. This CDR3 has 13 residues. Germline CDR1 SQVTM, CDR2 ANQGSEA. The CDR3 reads CSATSGSADTQYF. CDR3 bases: TGCAGCGCCACTAGCGGGAGTGCAGATACGCAGTATTTT.

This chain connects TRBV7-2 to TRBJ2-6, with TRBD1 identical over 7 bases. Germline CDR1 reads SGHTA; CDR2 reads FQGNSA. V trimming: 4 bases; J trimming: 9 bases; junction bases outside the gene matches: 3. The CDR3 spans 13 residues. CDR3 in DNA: TGTGCCAGCAGCTCATACAGGGGCAACGTCCTGACTTTC. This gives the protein CASSSYRGNVLTF.

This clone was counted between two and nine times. CDR3 sequence: CASSQDRPGRTEAFF. The CDR3 DNA follows: TGCGCCAGCAGCCAAGATCGGCCGGGGAGGACTGAAGCTTTCTTT. This chain joins TRBV4-1 and TRBJ1-1; D not resolved. Trimming removed 0 bases from V and 5 bases from J, with 13 bases in between. Germline CDR1 MGHRA, CDR2 YSYEKL. The CDR3 sequence is 15 residues long.

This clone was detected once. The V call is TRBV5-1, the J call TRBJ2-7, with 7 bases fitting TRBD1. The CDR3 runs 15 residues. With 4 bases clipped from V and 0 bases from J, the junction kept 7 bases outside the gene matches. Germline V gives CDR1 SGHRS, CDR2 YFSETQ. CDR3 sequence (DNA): TGCGCCAGCAGCCCTCTCGGGACAGTCTCCTACGAGCAGTACTTC. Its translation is CASSPLGTVSYEQYF. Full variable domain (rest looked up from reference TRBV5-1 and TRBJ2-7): KAGVTQTPRYLIKTRGQQVTLSCSPISGHRSVSWYQQTPGQGLQFLFEYFSETQRNKGNFPGRFSGRQFSNSRSEMNVSTLELGDSALYLCASSPLGTVSYEQYFGPGTRLTVT.

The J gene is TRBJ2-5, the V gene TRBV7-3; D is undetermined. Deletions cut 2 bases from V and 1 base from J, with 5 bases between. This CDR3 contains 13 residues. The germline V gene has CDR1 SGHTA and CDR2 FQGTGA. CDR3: CASSLRPQETQYF. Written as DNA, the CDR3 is TGTGCCAGCAGCTTACGCCCCCAAGAGACCCAGTACTTC. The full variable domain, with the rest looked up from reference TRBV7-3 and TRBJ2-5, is GAGVSQTPSNKVTEKGKYVELRCDPISGHTALYWYRQSLGQGPEFLIYFQGTGAADDSGLPNDRFFAVRPEGSVSTLKIQRTERGDSAVYLCASSLRPQETQYFGPGTRLLVL.